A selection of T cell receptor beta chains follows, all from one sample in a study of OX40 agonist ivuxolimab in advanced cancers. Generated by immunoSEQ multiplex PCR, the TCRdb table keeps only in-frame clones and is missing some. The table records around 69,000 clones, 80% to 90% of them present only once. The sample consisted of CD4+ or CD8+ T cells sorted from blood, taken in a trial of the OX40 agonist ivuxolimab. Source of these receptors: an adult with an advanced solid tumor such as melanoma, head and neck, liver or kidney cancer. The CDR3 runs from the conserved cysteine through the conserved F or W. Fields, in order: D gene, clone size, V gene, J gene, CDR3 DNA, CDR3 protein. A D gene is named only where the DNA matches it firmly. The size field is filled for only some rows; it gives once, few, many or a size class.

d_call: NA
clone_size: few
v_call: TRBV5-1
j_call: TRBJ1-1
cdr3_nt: TGCGCCAGCAGCGCGGGTCGCTTCATTGGTGACACTGAAGCTTTCTTT
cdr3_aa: CASSAGRFIGDTEAFF

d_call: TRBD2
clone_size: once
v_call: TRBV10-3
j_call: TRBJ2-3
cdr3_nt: TGTGCCATCAGTGTGCGGACTGCTAGCGGGAGCACAGATACGCAGTATTTT
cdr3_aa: CAISVRTASGSTDTQYF

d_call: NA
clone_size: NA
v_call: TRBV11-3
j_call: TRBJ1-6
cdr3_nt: TGTGCCAGCAGCTTTGGACAGAGGGGGTCCTATAATTCACCCCTCCACTTT
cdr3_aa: CASSFGQRGSYNSPLHF

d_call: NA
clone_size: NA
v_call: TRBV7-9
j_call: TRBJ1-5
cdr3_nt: TGTGCCAGCAGCCCTATCGTGGGGGGCAATCAGCCCCAGCATTTT
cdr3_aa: CASSPIVGGNQPQHF

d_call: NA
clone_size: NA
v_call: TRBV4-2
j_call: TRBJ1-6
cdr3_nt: TGTGCCAGCAGCCAAGGAGAGTCACCCCTCCACTTT
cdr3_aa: CASSQGESPLHF

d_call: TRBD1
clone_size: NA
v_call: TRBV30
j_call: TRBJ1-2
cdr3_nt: TGTGCCTGGAAACGGGACAGCTCCCTTAACTATGGCTACACCTTC
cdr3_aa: CAWKRDSSLNYGYTF

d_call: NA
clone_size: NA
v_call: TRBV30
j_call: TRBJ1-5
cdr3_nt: TGTGCCTGGAGTGTAGGGACCTATAGCAATCAGCCCCAGCATTTT
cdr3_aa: CAWSVGTYSNQPQHF

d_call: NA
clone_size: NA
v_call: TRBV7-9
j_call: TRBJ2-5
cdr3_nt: TGTGCCAGCAGCTTAGGGGGAGTGGAAAAGACCCAGTACTTC
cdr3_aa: CASSLGGVEKTQYF

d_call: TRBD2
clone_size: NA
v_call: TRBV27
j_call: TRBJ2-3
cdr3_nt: TGTGCCAGCAGTTCCCCGGGACTAGCGGGGAGGGATACGCAGTATTTT
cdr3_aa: CASSSPGLAGRDTQYF

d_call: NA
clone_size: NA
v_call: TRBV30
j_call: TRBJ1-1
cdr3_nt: TGTGCCTGGAGTCCAACCAATTCGAACACTGAAGCTTTCTTT
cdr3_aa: CAWSPTNSNTEAFF

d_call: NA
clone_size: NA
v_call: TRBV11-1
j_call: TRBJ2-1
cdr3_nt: TGTGCCAGCAGCTTATGGCAGAGCTCCTACAATGAGCAGTTCTTC
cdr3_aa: CASSLWQSSYNEQFF

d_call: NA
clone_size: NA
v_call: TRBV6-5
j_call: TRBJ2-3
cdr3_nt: TGTGCCAGCTTCGGAGGGTATGATACGCAGTATTTT
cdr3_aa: CASFGGYDTQYF

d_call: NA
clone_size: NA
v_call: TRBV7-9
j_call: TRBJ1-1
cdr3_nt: TGTGCCAGCAGCTTCACGATGAACACTGAAGCTTTCTTT
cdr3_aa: CASSFTMNTEAFF

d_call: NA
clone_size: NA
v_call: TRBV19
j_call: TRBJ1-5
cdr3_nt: TGTGCCAGTAGTCGTGGGGATGCTGGCAATCAGCCCCAGCATTTT
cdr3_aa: CASSRGDAGNQPQHF

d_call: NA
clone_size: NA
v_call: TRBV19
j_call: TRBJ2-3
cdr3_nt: TGTGCCAGTAGTATACTTGGCTCGACCGGGCTTGGCACAGATACGCAGTATTTT
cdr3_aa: CASSILGSTGLGTDTQYF

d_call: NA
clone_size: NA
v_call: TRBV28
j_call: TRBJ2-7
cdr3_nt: TGTGCCAGCGGGAGGCCAGGGGGGTACGAGCAGTACTTC
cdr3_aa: CASGRPGGYEQYF

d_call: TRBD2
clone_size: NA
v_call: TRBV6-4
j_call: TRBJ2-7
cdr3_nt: TGTGCCAGCGCCCAGCGGGAGGGGTCCTACGAGCAGTACTTC
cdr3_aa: CASAQREGSYEQYF

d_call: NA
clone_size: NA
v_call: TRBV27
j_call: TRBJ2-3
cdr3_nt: TGTGCCAGCAGTGGCCGAGTCCGAGGCACAGATACGCAGTATTTT
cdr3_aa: CASSGRVRGTDTQYF

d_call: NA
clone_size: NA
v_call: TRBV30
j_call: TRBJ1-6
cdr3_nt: TGTGCCCGAGGGGGGAATGATTCACCCCTCCACTTT
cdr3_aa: CARGGNDSPLHF

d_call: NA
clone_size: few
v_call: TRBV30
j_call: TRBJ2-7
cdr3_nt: TGTGCCTGGAGTGATAGGCCGATCTACGAGCAGTACTTC
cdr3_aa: CAWSDRPIYEQYF

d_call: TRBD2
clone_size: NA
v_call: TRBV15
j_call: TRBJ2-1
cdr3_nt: TGTGCCACCAGCAACCGGACTAGCGCAAGCTCCTACAATGAGCAGTTCTTC
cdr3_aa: CATSNRTSASSYNEQFF

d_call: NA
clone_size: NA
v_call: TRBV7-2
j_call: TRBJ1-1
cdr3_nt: TGTGCCAGCAGCTCTACAGAATCCACTGAAGCTTTCTTT
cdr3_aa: CASSSTESTEAFF

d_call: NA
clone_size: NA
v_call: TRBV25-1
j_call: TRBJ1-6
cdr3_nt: TGTGCCAGCAGTGCCTGGGTGACCTCTAATTCACCCCTCCACTTT
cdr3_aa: CASSAWVTSNSPLHF

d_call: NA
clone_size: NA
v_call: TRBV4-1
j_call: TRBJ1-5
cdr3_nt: TGCGCCAGCAGCCAAGTTGATTTGGGACTGACCAATCAGCCCCAGCATTTT
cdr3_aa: CASSQVDLGLTNQPQHF

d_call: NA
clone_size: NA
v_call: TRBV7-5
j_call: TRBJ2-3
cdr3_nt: TGTGCCAGAAGCCCTAGCGGGACCAGCACAGATACGCAGTATTTT
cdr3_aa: CARSPSGTSTDTQYF

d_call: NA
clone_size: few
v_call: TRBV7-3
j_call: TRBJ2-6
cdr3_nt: TGTGCCAGCAGCCCTAGTTCAGCTGGGGCCAACGTCCTGACTTTC
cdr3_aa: CASSPSSAGANVLTF

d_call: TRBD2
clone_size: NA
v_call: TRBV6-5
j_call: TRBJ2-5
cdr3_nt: TGTGCCAGCAGTTCCTGGGGACTAGCGGGAGCTGAGACCCAGTACTTC
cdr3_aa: CASSSWGLAGAETQYF

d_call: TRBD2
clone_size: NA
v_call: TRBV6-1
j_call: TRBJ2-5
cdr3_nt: TGTGCCAGCACGCTGGGAGCGGGACAAGAGACCCAGTACTTC
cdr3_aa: CASTLGAGQETQYF

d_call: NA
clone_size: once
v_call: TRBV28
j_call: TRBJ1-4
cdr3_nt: TGTGCCAGCAGTATCCTCCCAGGGTCCGGGAGTGAAAAACTGTTTTTT
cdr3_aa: CASSILPGSGSEKLFF

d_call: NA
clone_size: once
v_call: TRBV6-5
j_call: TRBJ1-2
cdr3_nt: TGTGCCAGCAGTGAAAGAGGACAGACAATGGGCTACACCTTC
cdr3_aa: CASSERGQTMGYTF

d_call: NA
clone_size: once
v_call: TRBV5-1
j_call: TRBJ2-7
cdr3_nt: TGCGCCAGCAGCTTGTACCCCGGCCCGGACGAGCAGTACTTC
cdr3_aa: CASSLYPGPDEQYF

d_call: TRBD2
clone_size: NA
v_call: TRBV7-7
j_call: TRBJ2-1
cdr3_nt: TGTGCTAGCAGCTTAGCTAGCGGACTCTACAATGAGCAGTTCTTC
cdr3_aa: CASSLASGLYNEQFF

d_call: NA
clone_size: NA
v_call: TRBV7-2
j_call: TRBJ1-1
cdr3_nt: TGTGCCAGCAGCTCACAAGGAGGGGCTGAAGCTTTCTTT
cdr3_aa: CASSSQGGAEAFF

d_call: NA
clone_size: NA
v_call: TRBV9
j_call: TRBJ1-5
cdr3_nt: TGTGCCAGCAGCGCCGCCTGGGGGGAAAATCAGCCCCAGCATTTT
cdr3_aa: CASSAAWGENQPQHF

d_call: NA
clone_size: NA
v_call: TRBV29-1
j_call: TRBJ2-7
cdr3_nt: TGCAGCGTTGAACAGGGAATACTCCACGAGCAGTACTTC
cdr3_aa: CSVEQGILHEQYF

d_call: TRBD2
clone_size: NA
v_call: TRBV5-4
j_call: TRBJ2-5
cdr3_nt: TGTGCCAGCAGCTCCACTAGCGGGAGTAGAAAGACCCAGTACTTC
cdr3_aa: CASSSTSGSRKTQYF

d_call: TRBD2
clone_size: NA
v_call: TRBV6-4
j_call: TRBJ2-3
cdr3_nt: TGTGCCAGCAGTGACTCTAGCGGGAGTGCAGATACGCAGTATTTT
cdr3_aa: CASSDSSGSADTQYF

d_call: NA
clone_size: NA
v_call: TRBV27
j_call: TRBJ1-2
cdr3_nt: TGTGCCAGCAGGGCCAGGTCGTTTTATGGCTACACCTTC
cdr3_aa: CASRARSFYGYTF

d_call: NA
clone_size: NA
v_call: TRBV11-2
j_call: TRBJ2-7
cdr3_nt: TGTGCCAGCAGCTTAGAACCAGTAGCCTACGAGCAGTACTTC
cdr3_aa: CASSLEPVAYEQYF

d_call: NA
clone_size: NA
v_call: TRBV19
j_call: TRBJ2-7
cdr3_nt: TGTGCCAGTACCACCGAAGCCGGGGCGATCTACGAGCAGTACTTC
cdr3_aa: CASTTEAGAIYEQYF

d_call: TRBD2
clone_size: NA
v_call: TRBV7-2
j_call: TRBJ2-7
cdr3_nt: TGTGCCAGCAGTTATGACTCGAGCGGGAGGTCCTACGAGCAGTACTTC
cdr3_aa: CASSYDSSGRSYEQYF

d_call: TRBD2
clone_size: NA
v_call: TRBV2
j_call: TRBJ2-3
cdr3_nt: TGTGCCAGCAGTGTTGGTAGCGGGAGGGTGGATACGCAGTATTTT
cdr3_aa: CASSVGSGRVDTQYF

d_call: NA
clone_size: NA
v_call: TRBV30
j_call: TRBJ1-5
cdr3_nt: TGTGCCTGGAGGGGCGGAGAGTATAGCAATCAGCCCCAGCATTTT
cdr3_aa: CAWRGGEYSNQPQHF

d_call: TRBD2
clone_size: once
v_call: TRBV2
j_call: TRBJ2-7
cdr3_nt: TGTGCCAGCAGTGGGCGGCTGGGGGGGGAGCAGTACTTC
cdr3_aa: CASSGRLGGEQYF

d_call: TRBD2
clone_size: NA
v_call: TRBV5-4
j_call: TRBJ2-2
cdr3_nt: TGTGCCAGCAGCTTTGGAGCGGGAGTGAACACCGGGGAGCTGTTTTTT
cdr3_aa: CASSFGAGVNTGELFF

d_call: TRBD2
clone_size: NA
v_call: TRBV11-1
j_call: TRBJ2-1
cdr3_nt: TGTGCCAGCAGCTTAGCGCAAGCGGGAGGAGGGAACAATGAGCAGTTCTTC
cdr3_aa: CASSLAQAGGGNNEQFF

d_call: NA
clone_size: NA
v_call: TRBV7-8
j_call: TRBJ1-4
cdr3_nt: TGTGCCAGCAGCAGGAGCGGCGGTGAAAAACTGTTTTTT
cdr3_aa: CASSRSGGEKLFF

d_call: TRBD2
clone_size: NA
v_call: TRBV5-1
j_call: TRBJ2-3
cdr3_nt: TGCGCCAGCAGCTACGGACTAGCCACCGATACGCAGTATTTT
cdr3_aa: CASSYGLATDTQYF

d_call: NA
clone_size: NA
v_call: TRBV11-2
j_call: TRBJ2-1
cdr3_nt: TGTGCCAGCAGCTCGAGAACACATGAGCAGTTCTTC
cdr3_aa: CASSSRTHEQFF

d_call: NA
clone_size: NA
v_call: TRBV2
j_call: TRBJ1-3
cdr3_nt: TGTGCCAGCAGTGTCTCGAGCTTCTCTGGAAACACCATATATTTT
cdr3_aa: CASSVSSFSGNTIYF

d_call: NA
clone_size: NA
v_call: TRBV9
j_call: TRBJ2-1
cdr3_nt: TGTGCCAGCAGCCCCGAGGGAGCCCGACGGAACAATGAGCAGTTCTTC
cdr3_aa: CASSPEGARRNNEQFF

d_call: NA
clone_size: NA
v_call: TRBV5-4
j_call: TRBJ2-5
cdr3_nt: TGTGCCAGCAGCTTGACTGGCGGGGCTCAAGAGACCCAGTACTTC
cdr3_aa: CASSLTGGAQETQYF

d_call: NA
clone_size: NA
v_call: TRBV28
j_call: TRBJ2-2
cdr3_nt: TGTGCCAGTTTAACAAGTAACACCGGGGAGCTGTTTTTT
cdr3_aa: CASLTSNTGELFF

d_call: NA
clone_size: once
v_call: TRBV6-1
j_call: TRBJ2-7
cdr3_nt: TGTGCCAGCAGTGAGGAGGGGCGAAGCGAGCAGTACTTC
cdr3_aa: CASSEEGRSEQYF

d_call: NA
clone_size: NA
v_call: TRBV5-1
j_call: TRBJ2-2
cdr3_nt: TGCGCCAGCAGCTCCACCCAGACAGCTTTCACCGGGGAGCTGTTTTTT
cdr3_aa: CASSSTQTAFTGELFF

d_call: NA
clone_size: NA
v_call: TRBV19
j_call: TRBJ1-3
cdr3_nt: TGTGCCAGTAGTACCGGAGCGGGCTCGACTGGAAACACCATATATTTT
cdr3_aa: CASSTGAGSTGNTIYF

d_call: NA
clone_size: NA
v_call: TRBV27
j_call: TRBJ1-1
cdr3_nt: TGTGCCAGCAGTTCCCGACTGGGACTGAACACTGAAGCTTTCTTT
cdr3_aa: CASSSRLGLNTEAFF

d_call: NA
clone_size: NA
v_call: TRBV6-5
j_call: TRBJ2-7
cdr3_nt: TGTGCCAGCAGTACCGCCGGGATTCATTCCTACGAGCAGTACTTC
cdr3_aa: CASSTAGIHSYEQYF

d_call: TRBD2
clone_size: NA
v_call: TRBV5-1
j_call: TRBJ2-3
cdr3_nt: TGCGCCAGCAGCTTGGGGGCGGGAGGACGCACAGATACGCAGTATTTT
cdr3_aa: CASSLGAGGRTDTQYF